This TCR beta chain derives from a study of T-cell memory formation after mild COVID-19. Study as a whole: TCR clusters were mostly donor specific. Study-wide findings and caveats: Most CD4+ clones that shrank were in CM and EM, while CD8+ ones turned up in EMRA.

This clonotype has a handful of counts. The antigen remains unidentified. Constant-segment-primed 5'RACE gave TCR alpha and TCR beta cDNA libraries with sample barcodes and UMIs. TCRdb called the 5' RACE reads again in MiXCR, with one record for every CDR3 protein. There are about 120,000 distinct CDR3 sequences in the sample; about a fifth occur only once, and about two fifths lies in the top ten. This clonotype originated in a man aged 18 to 30 who had mild COVID-19 (a few samples of this study predate the infection). Cell type and time point are not known. The specimen was PBMCs or a T cell subset sorted from them (not recorded which).

In DNA, the CDR3 is TGTGCCACCCTCGAGGCCCGGGTTGATACGCAGTATTTT. Translated, it gives CATLEARVDTQYF. J is TRBJ2-3 and V is TRBV2; no reliable D call. The CDR3 is 13 residues long. Trimming pared 10 bases from V and 6 bases from J, leaving 17 bases between. Per germline, CDR1 SNHLY and CDR2 FYNNEI.